Following are 9 T cell receptor beta chains from one sample sequenced in a study of regulatory T cells in long-lasting Graves disease. Specified time point: newly diagnosed GD, antithyroid drugs for less than 3 months. With RNA extracted from PBMCs as input, the TCR library was made. Combining iRepertoire HTBI primers with Arm-PCR of CDR3 regions, the authors built TCR beta libraries. TCRdb passed the multiplex PCR reads through MiXCR, listing each CDR3 protein once. This table has hundreds of thousands of distinct CDR3 sequences, around an eighth appearing once. These same data were also listed under a study on T cells in Graves' hyperthyroidism and ophthalmopathy.

The sample in question was peripheral blood mononuclear cells (PBMCs), obtained at new diagnosis, from a patient treated with antithyroid drugs. Source of these receptors: a man younger than 45 with Graves disease.

The sample holds a few counts of this clonotype. The J gene is TRBJ1-2, the V gene TRBV7-9; D perhaps matches TRBD1 (6 bases). The germline gives CDR1 SEHNR, CDR2 FQNEAQ (reference sequence). V dropped 6 bases and J dropped 8 bases, with 22 bases sitting between them. The CDR3 consists of 15 residues. The CDR3 loop reads CASSTGGGGSGGYTF. The CDR3 DNA is TGTGCCAGCAGTACAGGAGGGGGGGGCAGCGGGGGCTACACCTTC.

This clonotype was counted many times. V and J are TRBV6-1 and TRBJ1-1, with TRBD1 matching 10 bases. Unmatched junction bases numbered 6, after V lost 6 bases and J lost 11 bases. The V gene's germline CDR1 is MNHNS and CDR2 SASEGT. The CDR3 covers 12 residues. As DNA, the CDR3 is TGTGCCAGCAGCTCGACAGGGGGCAAGGCTTTCTTT. This gives the protein CASSSTGGKAFF.

This clonotype has at least ten counts. This rearrangement joins TRBV24-1 to TRBJ2-1, with D uncertain. V dropped 5 bases and J dropped 7 bases, with 11 bases sitting between them. The germline V gene has CDR1 KGHDR and CDR2 SFDVKD. There are 13 residues in the CDR3. The CDR3 DNA reads TGTGCCACCAGTGGTGGGCCCAGGAATGAGCAGTTCTTC. Protein: CATSGGPRNEQFF.

This sequence joins TRBV5-4 and TRBJ2-1; 7 nucleotides align to TRBD2. The CDR3 covers 14 residues. From germline, CDR1 is SGHNT and CDR2 YYREEE (reference sequence). Trimming cost V 2 bases and J 8 bases; bases outside gene matches: 7. This CDR3 is CASSFWDYRHEQFF. CDR3 coding DNA: TGTGCCAGCAGCTTTTGGGACTACCGACATGAGCAGTTCTTC.

The chain links TRBV20-1 to TRBJ1-4; D not resolved. The CDR3 runs to 13 residues. V was trimmed by 4 bases and J by 5 bases, leaving 11 bases between them. Germline V CDR1 and CDR2: DFQATT, SNEGSKA (reference sequence). CDR3 sequence: CSATRAVNEKLFF. For the CDR3, the DNA is TGCAGTGCTACTAGGGCGGTAAATGAAAAACTGTTTTTT.

This clonotype showed up many times. J is TRBJ1-5 and V is TRBV12-3 or TRBV12-4, with 9 bases lining up with TRBD1. The V segment lost 5 bases and the J segment 7 bases; nucleotides outside the gene matches: 6. This CDR3 has 14 amino acids. The CDR3 loop reads CASSNTGGMQPQHF. The CDR3 nucleotides are TGTGCCAGCAGTAACACAGGGGGCATGCAGCCCCAGCATTTT.

A note on this clonotype: A read error may produce the germline difference seen at one junction end. V gene TRBV5-6 combines with J gene TRBJ2-7; weak D call: TRBD1 (5 bases). The germline gives CDR1 SGHDT, CDR2 YYEEEE. The CDR3 is made up of 12 amino acids. The CDR3 protein is CASSRTPGRKNF. CDR3 coding DNA: TGTGCCAGCAGCAGGACACCGGGCCGCAAGAACTTC.

This clonotype appeared many times. The chain joins TRBV27 to TRBJ2-7, with D unresolved. Germline loops: CDR1 MNHEY, CDR2 SMNVEV (reference sequence). Trimming cost V 5 bases and J 7 bases, with 15 bases left between them. This CDR3 is built from 13 residues. The CDR3: CASSPSLGWEQYF. The DNA for the CDR3 is TGTGCCAGCAGTCCCTCCCTGGGGTGGGAGCAGTACTTC.

V gene TRBV29-1 combines with J gene TRBJ2-1, with 9 positions matching TRBD2. CDR3 length: 17 amino acids. V gave up 4 bases and J gave up 7 bases; unmatched junction bases: 17. Germline CDR1 and CDR2: SQVTM and ANQGSEA. In DNA, the CDR3 is TGCAGCGTTGGGTGGCTAGCGGGATCAAACTTCATTAATGAGCAGTTCTTC. As protein: CSVGWLAGSNFINEQFF.